A selection of T cell receptor beta chains follows, all from one sample in a study of T cells in localized non-small cell lung cancer. Assay used: immunoSEQ multiplex PCR; TCRdb lists only in-frame clones, some missing. Of tens of thousands of clones in the sample, more than 75% were seen once. This specimen was peripheral blood, taken before any cancer treatment. Receptors were obtained from a woman aged 40 to 75 with stage I squamous cell lung carcinoma. Each CDR3 is given with its conserved first and last residue. The D gene is left open where the match is weak. Clone size is stated in some rows and not others, as once, few, many or a class when expanded.

j_call | d_call | v_call | clone_size | cdr3_nt | cdr3_aa
TRBJ2-3 | . | TRBV7-3 | once | TGTGCCAGCAGCTTACTCCCGGCAGGTACGCAGTATTTT | CASSLLPAGTQYF
TRBJ1-2 | TRBD1 | TRBV7-9 | once | TGTGCCAGCAGCCCCCCAGGGGGAAACTATGGCTACACCTTC | CASSPPGGNYGYTF
TRBJ1-5 | . | TRBV5-8 | . | TGTGCCAGCAGCCTGCAAAACAATCAGCCCCAGCATTTT | CASSLQNNQPQHF
TRBJ2-1 | . | TRBV6-5 | . | TGTGCCAGCAGTCGTCCAGGTAGCTCCTACAATGAGCAGTTCTTC | CASSRPGSSYNEQFF
TRBJ1-6 | . | TRBV18 | . | TGTGCCAGCTCATACCACGTTTGGCCGTTCCTCCAGGGTTCACCCCTCCACTTT | CASSYHVWPFLQGSPLHF
TRBJ2-6 | . | TRBV6-5 | . | TGTGCCAGCAAAGGGGCGCGCGGGGCCAACGTCCTGACTTTC | CASKGARGANVLTF
TRBJ2-2 | . | TRBV6-1 | . | TGTGCCAGCAGTGGGCTAGCCGGCACCGGGGAGCTGTTTTTT | CASSGLAGTGELFF
TRBJ1-2 | . | TRBV18 | . | TGTGCCAGCTCACCACCGCGGGCCGCTAACTATGGCTACACCTTC | CASSPPRAANYGYTF
TRBJ1-4 | TRBD1 | TRBV6-1 | . | TGTGCCAGCACGCAGGGGGCAACTAATGAAAAACTGTTTTTT | CASTQGATNEKLFF
TRBJ1-3 | . | TRBV4-1 | . | TGCGCCAGCAGCCAAGATTATGCAGTGAGCTCTGGAAACACCATATATTTT | CASSQDYAVSSGNTIYF
TRBJ2-1 | TRBD1 | TRBV19 | . | TGTGCCAGTAGCGCCCCCGGGACAGGAAACAATGAGCAGTTCTTC | CASSAPGTGNNEQFF
TRBJ2-3 | . | TRBV7-7 | . | TGTGCTAGCAGCACCGGGGACACAGATACGCAGTATTTT | CASSTGDTDTQYF
TRBJ2-5 | . | TRBV2 | . | TGTGCCAGCAGTGAAGGGACTATTCCGGGAGAGACCCAGTACTTC | CASSEGTIPGETQYF
TRBJ1-3 | TRBD1 | TRBV6-1 | once | TGTGCCAGCAGTGAACATCCCCAGGGGGGCTCTGGAAACACCATATATTTT | CASSEHPQGGSGNTIYF
TRBJ1-5 | . | TRBV2 | once | TGTGCCAGCAGGGAAGGACAAACGGGGCAGCCCCAGCATTTT | CASREGQTGQPQHF
TRBJ2-7 | . | TRBV6-5 | once | TGTGCCAGCAGTTACGCTGGGCACGAGCAGTACTTC | CASSYAGHEQYF
TRBJ2-7 | . | TRBV30 | . | TGTGCCTGGAGTAACAAGGGTAGCTCCTACGAGCAGTACTTC | CAWSNKGSSYEQYF
TRBJ1-2 | TRBD1 | TRBV5-1 | . | TGCGCCAGCAGCCAGGGACAGGGGTATGGCTACACCTTC | CASSQGQGYGYTF
TRBJ1-4 | TRBD1 | TRBV30 | . | TGTGCCTGGAATACAGGACAGGTGAAAAAACTGTTTTTT | CAWNTGQVKKLFF
TRBJ2-6 | . | TRBV5-6 | once | TGTGCCAGCAGCTTCTCGGGTCTATCTGGGGCCAACGTCCTGACTTTC | CASSFSGLSGANVLTF
TRBJ2-7 | TRBD2 | TRBV5-6 | . | TGTGCCAGCAGCTCTCGGGGGGAGATCTACGAGCAGTACTTC | CASSSRGEIYEQYF
TRBJ1-6 | TRBD1 | TRBV6-1 | . | TGTGCCAGCAGTGGGACTATCTCGACAGGGTTCCCTTCACCCCTCCACTTT | CASSGTISTGFPSPLHF
TRBJ1-1 | TRBD1 | TRBV5-4 | . | TGTGCCAGCAGCCATCCGGGACAGGGTAACACTGAAGCTTTCTTT | CASSHPGQGNTEAFF
TRBJ1-2 | TRBD1 | TRBV6-5 | once | TGTGCCAGCAGTCAGGACAGGGTCAATGGCTACACCTTC | CASSQDRVNGYTF
TRBJ2-7 | . | TRBV7-8 | . | TGTGCCAGCAGCTTAACGGGTCCGAGCTCCTACGAGCAGTACTTC | CASSLTGPSSYEQYF
TRBJ1-4 | . | TRBV6-1 | once | TGTGCCATCAGTGAGTCCGGGGTACCTAATGAAAAACTGTTTTTT | CAISESGVPNEKLFF
TRBJ2-7 | TRBD1 | TRBV27 | once | TGTGCCAGCAGTCCCCTCGGGACAGGGAACGAGCAGTACTTC | CASSPLGTGNEQYF
TRBJ2-5 | . | TRBV5-5 | . | TGTGCCAGCAGCTTGGTGGGACTCAGATTGCCCGAGACCCAGTACTTC | CASSLVGLRLPETQYF
TRBJ2-5 | TRBD1 | TRBV6-5 | . | TGTGCCAGCAGTTACTCGGGACAGGCGGGAAAAGAGACCCAGTACTTC | CASSYSGQAGKETQYF
TRBJ2-7 | . | TRBV13 | few | TGTGCCAGCAGCCGACAGGATATGACCTACGAGCAGTACTTC | CASSRQDMTYEQYF
TRBJ1-2 | . | TRBV10-3 | . | TGTGCCATCAGTGAGCAGCCTGTGGATTCTAACTATGGCTACACCTTC | CAISEQPVDSNYGYTF
TRBJ1-1 | . | TRBV18 | . | TGTGCCAGCTCACCAAGGGAGGACACTGAAGCTTTCTTT | CASSPREDTEAFF
TRBJ1-5 | TRBD1 | TRBV19 | . | TGTGCCAGTAGTAACCTACAGGGGAATCAGCCCCAGCATTTT | CASSNLQGNQPQHF
TRBJ1-2 | . | TRBV6-6 | once | TGTGCCAGCAGGCCTGACGGCAAAAACTATGGCTACACCTTC | CASRPDGKNYGYTF
TRBJ2-3 | . | TRBV5-1 | . | TGCGCCAGCGGTACCGGGGGCCCCACAGATACGCAGTATTTT | CASGTGGPTDTQYF
TRBJ1-5 | TRBD1 | TRBV30 | . | TGTGCCTGGAGTGCCCCATGGACAGGGACCCAGCCCCAGCATTTT | CAWSAPWTGTQPQHF
TRBJ2-1 | . | TRBV6-1 | . | TGTGCCAGCAGTGAAGCGGGGGCGACCTACAATGAGCAGTTCTTC | CASSEAGATYNEQFF
TRBJ1-2 | TRBD1 | TRBV7-3 | . | TGTGCCAGCAGCCCATCCGGGACAGGGAACTATGGCTACACCTTC | CASSPSGTGNYGYTF
TRBJ2-7 | . | TRBV15 | once | TGTGCCACCAGCAGAGGGAGTGACTACGAGCAGTACTTC | CATSRGSDYEQYF
TRBJ2-7 | . | TRBV18 | . | TGTGCCAGCTCACCTTTTCAAACAGGGATGAACGACGAGCAGTACTTC | CASSPFQTGMNDEQYF
TRBJ1-1 | . | TRBV12-5 | . | TGTGCTAGTGGTTTGACGGGGACATTGGTGGTGGCTTTCTTT | CASGLTGTLVVAFF
TRBJ2-7 | TRBD2 | TRBV19 | once | TGTGCCAGTAGTATAAAAGCGGGAGGGCGACCCTACGAGCAGTACTTC | CASSIKAGGRPYEQYF
TRBJ1-1 | . | TRBV7-3 | . | TGTGCCAGCAGCTTAGCGTCGCTAGGGGAAGCTTTCTTT | CASSLASLGEAFF
TRBJ1-1 | TRBD1 | TRBV25-1 | . | TGTGCCAGCAGTGAACCGAGGACAGGGGCCTCGGGGAACACTGAAGCTTTCTTT | CASSEPRTGASGNTEAFF
TRBJ1-2 | . | TRBV18 | . | TGTGCCAGCTCACTCCAATGGGGAACGTCGGAAGGCTACACCTTC | CASSLQWGTSEGYTF
TRBJ1-2 | . | TRBV6-6 | few | TGTGCCAGCACCGACGGGGACTATGGCTACACCTTC | CASTDGDYGYTF
TRBJ2-5 | TRBD1 | TRBV19 | . | TGTGCCAGTAGTATCCCCCCCCGACAGGGGGCATATCAAGAGACCCAGTACTTC | CASSIPPRQGAYQETQYF
TRBJ1-2 | . | TRBV19 | . | TGTGCCAGTAGTATCCACATAGAACAAGACTATGGCTACACCTTC | CASSIHIEQDYGYTF
TRBJ2-7 | TRBD1 | TRBV5-4 | . | TGTGCCAGCAGCTTGATTACAGGGGAATACTACGAGCAGTACTTC | CASSLITGEYYEQYF
TRBJ1-2 | . | TRBV9 | . | TGTGCCAGCAGCGTAGCTAAGACCGCCCCTGGGGGTTATGGCTACACCTTC | CASSVAKTAPGGYGYTF
TRBJ1-1 | . | TRBV5-6 | few | TGTGCCAGCAGCTTGGTTCAGGGCACTGAAGCTTTCTTT | CASSLVQGTEAFF
TRBJ1-2 | . | TRBV23-1 | . | TGCGCCAGCAGTCAATCGCAGAGATCAAAGAACACCTTC | CASSQSQRSKNTF
TRBJ1-3 | . | TRBV19 | . | TGTGCCAGTAGTTGGGGCTCTGGAAACACCATATATTTT | CASSWGSGNTIYF
TRBJ1-2 | TRBD1 | TRBV29-1 | few | TGCAGCGTTGCGGACAGGGGGCATTATGGCTACACCTTC | CSVADRGHYGYTF
TRBJ1-1 | . | TRBV6-5 | . | TGTGCCAGCACCCCCGGACCCATGAACACTGAAGCTTTCTTT | CASTPGPMNTEAFF